This T cell receptor (beta chain) was recovered during a study of shared clonotypes between healthy human individuals (dated by TCRdb to 2018 to 2020). Regarding the study in general: The cohort comprised two women and a few men aged 18 to 49 years. For each donor, three plates each were used for CD4 naive and CD4 memory, two plates were used for CD8 naive, and one plate was used for CD8 memory. Blood TCR repertoires of a handful of healthy adults were deeply sequenced to estimate repertoire size and the extent of clonotype sharing between individuals. Different laboratories and diverse techniques were used to prepare libraries and sequence TCR repertoires, to increase sequencing depth and limit assay-specific biases. Between about 0.85 and 9.5 billion PBMCs per donor were obtained by leukapheresis. The study at large found these results: The genetic and exposure-history diversity represented was limited by the small number of donors. Across a few donors, around 5% of naive CD4, roughly 3.4% of naive CD8, 2% to 2.5% of memory CD4, and 0.3% to 0.45% of memory CD8 clonotypes were shared. Sampling was restricted to blood, and TCR repertoires in tissue are likely to differ from TCR repertoires in blood. Even with the large sequencing depth, rarefaction of the sorted-subset datasets indicated that sequencing was incomplete. Naive subsets generally had larger estimated clonotype richness than memory subsets. Based on pairwise subsampling, the degree of clonotype sharing among donors was expected to be affected by sequencing depth. Compared with non-shared clonotypes, the clonotypes found in all four sorted-subset donors had higher generation probabilities.

Using the deep immunoSEQ assay, TCR CDR3 regions were amplified from genomic DNA by multiplex PCR. For each cell subset, the extracted genomic DNA was distributed evenly across all wells of several immunoSEQ 96-well plates, and each plate served as one replicate. For sorted subsets, each replicate PCR was loaded with approximately 0.2 ug genomic DNA, equivalent to 30,000 or so T cell genomes. Purified libraries were quantified with a Qubit 3.0 fluorometer, sized on a Bioanalyzer 2100, and re-quantified with the KAPA Library Quantification kit. A separate single-read 150-cycle Illumina NextSeq 550 flow cell was used to sequence each immunoSEQ 96-well plate. On the study's bioinformatics: Because the immunoSEQ output included only junctional sequences and no quality scores, the filtering could not be the same as the filtering used for full-length reads. To assign V/J genes and CDR3, sequences were annotated against IMGT germline references using PyIR, a Python wrapper for IgBLAST v1.9. Reads were filtered out if the reads had weak V/J assignments (E-value above 1e-6), no CDR3, stop codons, out-of-frame junctions, or ambiguous translated residues. V3J clonotypes were defined by identical inferred V gene, J gene, and CDR3 amino acid sequence. The percentage overlap between two repertoires was calculated by dividing the number of shared unique clonotypes by the size of the smaller repertoire. Three approaches were used to assess repertoire richness: RTK rarefaction, the Chao1 estimator, and Recon v2.1 estimates of unobserved clonotypes. Generation probabilities for all TCRbeta clonotypes obtained by the gDNA method from a handful of donors were computed using OLGA. The table was pulled from immuneACCESS by TCRdb, which kept in-frame rearrangements only. Such tables lose some clones; where checked, under half of the loss comes from unresolved V genes, and the rest has no known cause. V and J calls and clone size are copied from that table; D and trimming were computed from the DNA. Present in this sample are approximately 2.5 million clones, under 95% of which were seen just once. The top ten hold around 0.37% of the sample.

About this clone: No cognate antigen has been identified for it. There are no base qualities to consult, and no much larger clone falls within one base.

The CDR1 and CDR2 encoded by the germline V gene (reference sequence) are DFQATT and SNEGSKA. From cysteine to phenylalanine, the CDR3 is 10 amino acids long. The retained sequence is limited to the CDR3, 30 bases, with the frame set at the first base. The V end loses 3 bases and the J end loses 8 bases, and a stretch of 5 bases separates them. The donors were healthy, HIV-negative adults who had no recently reported acute infections or vaccinations. All donors were Caucasian adults living in Nashville, Tennessee, USA. Magnetic negative selection was used to enrich CD4+ T cells, after which naive cells were positively selected on CD45RA and the negative fraction became the memory subset. After blood collection by leukapheresis, PBMCs were isolated using Ficoll-Histopaque density gradient centrifugation and then cryopreserved in the vapor phase of liquid nitrogen. Analytical flow cytometry was used to check the purity and quantity of every magnetically sorted T cell population. From each sorted fraction, genomic DNA was isolated and quantified by UV absorbance on a Nanodrop 2000c.

This TCR came from a man aged 18 to 30 in good health. Some clones in this sample may be carry-over from other donors' samples. Sequencing was done on a sample of naive CD4+ T cells from PBMCs. Interpreted using the paper, the cell subset or site label stands for: CD45RA+ positively selected. This receptor chain uses TRBV20-1 and TRBJ2-1; confidence is insufficient to name the D gene. The sequenced DNA is TGCAGTGCTAGTTTTTATGAGCAGTTCTTC. It encodes CSASFYEQFF.